This TCR beta chain was sequenced during a study of regulatory T cells in long-lasting Graves disease. Germline-derived CDR1 and CDR2 are SEHNR and FQNEAQ (reference sequence). This CDR3 is built from 14 residues. Trimming stripped 8 bases from V and 0 bases from J, with 11 bases between. Building the TCR beta libraries relied on iRepertoire HTBI primers, and CDR3 regions underwent Arm-PCR. One entry per CDR3 protein results from TCRdb running MiXCR on the multiplex PCR reads. The sample lists roughly 450,000 distinct CDR3 sequences, around 20% occurring once. Study-wide points: Persistent cases favored TRBV28, TRBJ1-2 and TRBJ2-5. More public clonotypes were shared by persistent patients (about 3,000) than by new patients (about 1,000).

To note about this clonotype: Its antigen remains unidentified.

Time point here: persistent/refractory GD, antithyroid drugs over 5 years with positive TRAb. Isolated PBMC RNA provided the starting material for the TCR library. From each patient, about 8.1 milliliters of peripheral blood was drawn and collected into an EDTA anticoagulant tube. This TCR was sampled from a female donor with Graves disease. The chain employs TRBV7-9 and TRBJ1-5; no clear D gene. The source material was peripheral blood mononuclear cells (PBMCs), sampled when the disease was refractory, from a patient treated with antithyroid drugs. CDR3 bases: TGTGCCAGCGGCAGCTCGTATAGCAATCAGCCCCAGCATTTT. This gives the protein CASGSSYSNQPQHF.